The 11 T cell receptor beta chains listed next were all sequenced from one sample in a study of blood T cell repertoires in COVID-19 (dated by TCRdb to 2019 to 2021). The library came from the immunoSEQ multiplex PCR assay. TCRdb re-hosts the immuneACCESS table, in-frame sequences only. Its copies lack some clones; in the studies checked, an unresolved V gene accounts for under half of them, and the cause for the rest is not known. The sample includes some 200,000 clones, with roughly 80% observed a single time. The biggest ten clones account for 13% to 15% of the sample. The sample taken for sequencing was peripheral blood. Every receptor here comes from a man between 25 and 39 years old with active or convalescent COVID-19.

The genes are TRBV5-4 and TRBJ2-7; 8 bases line up with TRBD1. Trimming cost V 2 bases and J 3 bases; bases outside gene matches: 7. The germline V gene has CDR1 SGHNT and CDR2 YYREEE (reference sequence). The CDR3 spans 15 residues. In nucleotides, the CDR3 is TGTGCCAGCAGCTTAGGACAGGGAGGTCGCTACGAGCAGTACGTC. Translating it yields CASSLGQGGRYEQYV.

The chain carries TRBV2 and TRBJ1-5, with 9 bases fitting TRBD1. V lost 7 bases and J lost 6; bases outside the gene matches: 10. Germline CDR1 is SNHLY and CDR2 is FYNNEI. The CDR3 runs 15 residues. DNA for the CDR3: TGTGCCAGCATCGGGAGACAGGGGGTAGGTCAGCCCCAGCATTTT. It translates to CASIGRQGVGQPQHF.

This chain's CDR3 is CSVCLAVNTEAFF. DNA of the CDR3: TGCAGCGTTTGCTTGGCGGTGAACACTGAAGCTTTCTTT. This chain uses TRBV29-1 with TRBJ1-1; D unclear. Germline assignment: CDR1 SQVTM and CDR2 ANQGSEA. Trimming took 5 bases from V and 0 from J, leaving 10 bases between them. The CDR3 spans 13 residues.

V usage is TRBV13 and J usage is TRBJ2-1; 10 bases map to TRBD2. The germline gives CDR1 PRHDT, CDR2 FYEKMQ (reference sequence). The J segment lost 6 bases and the V segment lost 7 bases, leaving 33 bases of the junction unmatched. CDR3 length: 23 residues. The CDR3 is CASTSPGSPGGSSGRSRFNEQFF. The CDR3 DNA sequence: TGTGCCAGCACCTCCCCAGGTTCGCCGGGCGGCTCTAGCGGGAGATCCCGATTCAATGAGCAGTTCTTC. The variable domain in full, completed from reference TRBV13 and TRBJ2-1, reads AAGVIQSPRHLIKEKRETATLKCYPIPRHDTVYWYQQGPGQDPQFLISFYEKMQSDKGSIPDRFSAQQFSDYHSELNMSSLELGDSALYFCASTSPGSPGGSSGRSRFNEQFFGPGTRLTVL.

The V and J genes are TRBV27 and TRBJ1-1, with D unclear. The V gene's germline CDR1 is MNHEY and CDR2 SMNVEV (reference sequence). V lost 7 bases and J lost 1, with 13 bases in between. The CDR3 consists of 14 residues. This chain's CDR3 is CASKINGGNTEAFF. CDR3 sequence (DNA): TGTGCCAGCAAAATTAACGGCGGGAACACTGAAGCTTTCTTT.

The chain joins TRBV6-1 to TRBJ1-3; 7 bases are a match to TRBD1. J was trimmed by 3 bases and V by 3 bases; bases with no gene match: 5. CDR1 and CDR2 from the germline V gene are MNHNS and SASEGT. The CDR3 covers 15 residues. CDR3 sequence (DNA): TGTGCCAGCAGTGATCCGGGACAGTTTGGAAACACCATATATTTT. Amino acids: CASSDPGQFGNTIYF.

This clone has only a few counts. The chain carries TRBV19 and TRBJ1-2; 7 bases are a match to TRBD1. Per germline, CDR1 LNHDA and CDR2 SQIVND (reference sequence). The CDR3 is 13 amino acids. V shed 6 bases and J 4 bases; nucleotides not matched to a gene: 5. This CDR3 reads CASSPGGVYGYTF. The CDR3 DNA sequence: TGTGCCAGTAGCCCAGGGGGTGTCTATGGCTACACCTTC.

This clone was seen repeatedly, ten times or more. This chain links TRBV4-2 with TRBJ2-1, with 7 bases fitting TRBD2. The CDR3 has 15 residues. Germline V gene data show CDR1 as LGHNA and CDR2 as YNFKEQ. With 0 bases clipped from V and 6 bases from J, the junction kept 5 bases outside the gene matches. DNA for the CDR3: TGTGCCAGCAGCCAAGATCGGGACTACCTCAATGAGCAGTTCTTC. Translated: CASSQDRDYLNEQFF.

V and J are TRBV6-5 and TRBJ1-2, with 8 bases that match TRBD1. The CDR3 runs to 14 residues. The germline V gene encodes CDR1 MNHEY and CDR2 SVGAGI. Germline trimming cut 2 bases from V and 8 bases from J; bases unmatched to any gene: 7. The CDR3 nucleotides are TGTGCCAGCAGTTACGACACAGGGGGTAGGGGCTACACCTTC. This sequence encodes CASSYDTGGRGYTF.

V usage is TRBV24-1 and J usage is TRBJ2-7, with TRBD1 as a possible D gene (6 bases). The V gene lost 6 bases and the J gene lost 2 bases, with 16 bases spanning the gap. This CDR3 has 15 amino acids. From germline, CDR1 is KGHDR and CDR2 SFDVKD. CDR3 in amino acids: CATSFQADRPYEQYV. CDR3 bases: TGTGCCACCAGTTTTCAGGCCGACAGGCCCTACGAGCAGTACGTC.

The J gene is TRBJ2-3, the V gene TRBV4-3; TRBD2 might be the D (5 bases). Per the germline V gene, CDR1 is LGHNA and CDR2 is YSLEER. This CDR3 comprises 16 residues. Trimming took 4 bases from V and 0 from J, leaving 14 bases between them. The CDR3 DNA reads as TGCGCCAGCAGCCGGGCCACGGGCGGGAGCACAGATACGCAGTATTTT. It encodes CASSRATGGSTDTQYF.